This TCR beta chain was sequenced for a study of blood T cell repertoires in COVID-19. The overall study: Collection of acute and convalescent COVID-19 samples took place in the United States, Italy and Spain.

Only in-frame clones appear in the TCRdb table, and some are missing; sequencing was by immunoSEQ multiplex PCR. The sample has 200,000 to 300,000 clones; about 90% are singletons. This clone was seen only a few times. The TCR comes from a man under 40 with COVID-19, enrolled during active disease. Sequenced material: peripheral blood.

CDR3 bases: TGTGCCAGCAGCCATAAGACGGGACAGGCAATACGCAGCACAGATACGCAGTATTTT. This sequence encodes CASSHKTGQAIRSTDTQYF. The chain employs TRBV5-6 and TRBJ2-3, with 8 nucleotides matching TRBD1. The V segment lost 4 bases and the J segment 0 bases; nucleotides outside the gene matches: 16. Germline V gene data show CDR1 as SGHDT and CDR2 as YYEEEE. This CDR3 has 19 residues.